The rows below give T cell receptor beta chains drawn from one sample of a study of blood T cell repertoires in COVID-19. Clones were sequenced by immunoSEQ multiplex PCR, and TCRdb holds only the in-frame ones, with some missing. The sample carries 90,000 to 120,000 clones, about 91% recorded once. Sequenced: peripheral blood. These receptors were taken from a man in his fifties with active or convalescent COVID-19. Both conserved end residues are part of each CDR3. A D gene is named only where the DNA matches it firmly. The size field is filled for only some rows; it gives once, few, many or a size class.

clone_size	d_call	v_call	j_call	cdr3_nt	cdr3_aa
NA	NA	TRBV30	TRBJ1-5	TGTGCCTGGAGTACGGGTCTAAGCAATCAGCCCCAGCATTTT	CAWSTGLSNQPQHF
NA	TRBD2	TRBV5-1	TRBJ2-7	TGCGCCAGCAGCTTGGAAGCGGGAGAGAGGTACGAGCAGTACTTC	CASSLEAGERYEQYF
NA	TRBD2	TRBV7-9	TRBJ2-5	TGTGCCAGCAGCTCGGGGACTAGCGGGACGTACCAAGAGACCCAGTACTTC	CASSSGTSGTYQETQYF
NA	NA	TRBV25-1	TRBJ2-5	TGTGCCAGCAGACTAACAGAGACCCAGTACTTC	CASRLTETQYF
few	NA	TRBV27	TRBJ1-3	TGTGCCAGCAGTCTACAGGGTTCCCTCTCTGGAAACACCATATATTTT	CASSLQGSLSGNTIYF
NA	TRBD2	TRBV9	TRBJ2-1	TGTGCCAGCAGCGTAGCAGCGGGGTTCTACAATGAGCAGTTCTTC	CASSVAAGFYNEQFF
NA	NA	TRBV4-1	TRBJ1-5	TGCGCCAGCAGCCAAGTGGGGCGGTTTAGCAATCAGCCCCAGCATTTT	CASSQVGRFSNQPQHF
NA	NA	TRBV27	TRBJ2-1	TGTGCCAGCAGCTTACAGGTTTCAAGGGGCAATGAGCAGTTCTTC	CASSLQVSRGNEQFF
NA	TRBD2	TRBV27	TRBJ2-7	TGTGCCAGCAGTTCGCAACTAGCGGGAGGTTACGAGCAGTACTTC	CASSSQLAGGYEQYF
once	NA	TRBV4-2	TRBJ2-2	TGTGCCAGCAGCCAAGGGCACAGGGAAACCGGGGAGCTGTTTTTT	CASSQGHRETGELFF
NA	NA	TRBV7-2	TRBJ2-1	TGTGCCAGCAGCTTGGGGACCGGGACTCAGAATGAGCAGTTCTTC	CASSLGTGTQNEQFF
NA	TRBD1	TRBV5-1	TRBJ1-1	TGCGCCAGCAGCTGGGGACAGGGGGACACTGAAGCTTTCTTT	CASSWGQGDTEAFF
NA	NA	TRBV5-4	TRBJ1-1	TGTGCCAGCAGCTTGGAATGGGGCCCGGAAGCTTTCTTT	CASSLEWGPEAFF
NA	NA	TRBV6-6	TRBJ2-2	TGTGCCAGCAGTTTGCGGACAACGAACACCGGGGAGCTGTTTTTT	CASSLRTTNTGELFF
NA	NA	TRBV6-1	TRBJ2-3	TGTGCCAGCAGTGAAGAGCGTCTTTCTACGCAGTATTTT	CASSEERLSTQYF
NA	NA	TRBV27	TRBJ1-6	TGTGCCAGCAGTCTACGGTATAGTAATTCACCCCTCCACTTT	CASSLRYSNSPLHF
NA	NA	TRBV7-2	TRBJ1-6	TGTGCCAGCAGCTTAGAGCATTCACCCCTCCACTTT	CASSLEHSPLHF
NA	TRBD1	TRBV29-1	TRBJ1-5	TGCAGCGTTGATGTTGGACAGGGCAATCAGCCCCAGCATTTT	CSVDVGQGNQPQHF
NA	NA	TRBV19	TRBJ2-2	TGTGCCAGTAGTCCTGCCTTGAGCACCGGGGAGCTGTTTTTT	CASSPALSTGELFF
NA	NA	TRBV28	TRBJ2-3	TGTGCCAGCAGGGACTCCACACAACCCTACACAGATACGCAGTATTTT	CASRDSTQPYTDTQYF
once	NA	TRBV10-3	TRBJ1-5	TGTGCCATCAGTGAGTCGACAGCCAATCAGCCCCAGCATTTT	CAISESTANQPQHF
NA	TRBD2	TRBV15	TRBJ2-3	TGTGCCACCAGCAGAGAGTACCCGGGACTAGCGGGAGGGCCCGGGGATACGCAGTATTTT	CATSREYPGLAGGPGDTQYF
NA	NA	TRBV19	TRBJ1-5	TGTGCCAGTAGCCTCACAGGGATCAATCAGCCCCAGCATTTT	CASSLTGINQPQHF
once	TRBD1	TRBV30	TRBJ1-5	TGTGCCTGGAGTCCACCCGGGACAGGGCTAAATCAGCCCCAGCATTTT	CAWSPPGTGLNQPQHF
NA	TRBD2	TRBV30	TRBJ2-7	TGTGCCTGGGGGTCGGGGGGAGCGGTCTACGAGCAGTACTTC	CAWGSGGAVYEQYF
NA	TRBD1	TRBV3-1/TRBV3-2	TRBJ2-7	TGTGCCAGCAGCCTCCACCGGAATGTGCAGGGGGTCCACGAGCAGTACTTC	CASSLHRNVQGVHEQYF
NA	NA	TRBV6-1	TRBJ1-5	TGTGCCAGCAGTGAAGAAATAGAAGCTATTAAGCAGCCCCAGCATTTT	CASSEEIEAIKQPQHF
NA	NA	TRBV7-2	TRBJ1-5	TGTGCCAGCAGCTTCGCCAGGACAGGCAATCAGCCCCAGCATTTT	CASSFARTGNQPQHF
NA	NA	TRBV4-1	TRBJ1-3	TGCGCCAGCAGCCGACAGCCTAGCTCTGGAAACACCATATATTTT	CASSRQPSSGNTIYF
NA	NA	TRBV19	TRBJ1-1	TGTGCCAGTAGTGATCAGATGAACACTGAAGCTTTCTTT	CASSDQMNTEAFF
NA	TRBD1	TRBV3-1/TRBV3-2	TRBJ1-2	TGTGCCAGCAGCACCCTCGGCCAGGGGGGCTATGGCTACACCTTC	CASSTLGQGGYGYTF
NA	NA	TRBV9	TRBJ2-3	TGTGCCAGCACCCAAGGGTTAGCGGACACAGATACGCAGTATTTT	CASTQGLADTDTQYF
NA	NA	TRBV6-5	TRBJ1-1	TGTGCCAGCACCTTCGACCGGGGGGGAACTGAAGCTTTCTTT	CASTFDRGGTEAFF
NA	NA	TRBV19	TRBJ1-5	TGTGCCAGTAACATCGGCGGGGTCGATCAGCCCCAGCATTTT	CASNIGGVDQPQHF
NA	TRBD1	TRBV2	TRBJ2-7	TGTGCCAGCAACACACAGGGGATGAGCTCCTACGAGCAGTACTTC	CASNTQGMSSYEQYF
NA	NA	TRBV6-6	TRBJ1-3	TGTGCCAGCAGCCCGGGGAGGGACACCATATATTTT	CASSPGRDTIYF
NA	TRBD2	TRBV5-4	TRBJ2-1	TGTGCCAGCGGGCTAGCGGGGGGGTACGGTGAGCAGTTCTTC	CASGLAGGYGEQFF
NA	TRBD2	TRBV28	TRBJ2-7	TGTGCCAGCAGTACCCGGACTAGCGGGAGAAACTACGAGCAGTACTTC	CASSTRTSGRNYEQYF
NA	TRBD1	TRBV19	TRBJ1-2	TGTGCCAGTAGTTGGGACAGAGGGTACTCGGGTGGCTACACCTTC	CASSWDRGYSGGYTF
NA	TRBD2	TRBV10-3	TRBJ2-5	TGTGCCATCAGTGCGGCGGGAGAGGTGGGTGAGACCCAGTACTTC	CAISAAGEVGETQYF
once	NA	TRBV24-1	TRBJ1-1	TGTGCCACCAGGGGGGGGGTCTGGGACACTGAAGCTTTCTTT	CATRGGVWDTEAFF
NA	NA	TRBV29-1	TRBJ1-2	TGCAGCGTTGAGGGAGGAGGTCTAGGCTACACCTTC	CSVEGGGLGYTF
NA	NA	TRBV10-1	TRBJ2-7	TGCGCCAGCAGTGAAAACCAGAGGCACGAGCAGTACTTC	CASSENQRHEQYF
NA	TRBD1	TRBV10-3	TRBJ2-1	TGTGCCATCAATGCGGGACAGGGAAATGAGCAGTTCTTC	CAINAGQGNEQFF
once	NA	TRBV10-1	TRBJ2-1	TGCGCCAGCCCCCTAACGGGACATCCCCCCAATGAGCAGTTCTTC	CASPLTGHPPNEQFF
once	TRBD2	TRBV9	TRBJ2-7	TGTGCCAGCAGCGTAGGTCCAGCGGGGTCCTACGAGCAGTACTTC	CASSVGPAGSYEQYF
NA	NA	TRBV19	TRBJ2-3	TGTGCCAGTAGTGTAACAGGGACAGATACGCAGTATTTT	CASSVTGTDTQYF
NA	TRBD2	TRBV6-4	TRBJ2-1	TGTGCCAGCAGTCGACTAGCGGGAAGGATACTGGAGCAGTTCTTC	CASSRLAGRILEQFF
NA	TRBD1	TRBV2	TRBJ2-5	TGTGCCAGCAGTCCCGACAGGGGCTACCAAGAGACCCAGTACTTC	CASSPDRGYQETQYF